The rows below give T cell receptor beta chains drawn from one sample of a study of T cell repertoires in cytomegalovirus infection. TCRdb independently ran MiXCR on the reads; one entry per CDR3 protein. The top ten hold less than 3% of the sample, which has under 350,000 distinct CDR3 sequences, 9.6% seen once. Sequenced material: PBMCs. All receptors derive from a human donor in good health (CMV status not recorded). Some clones in this sample may be carry-over from other donors' samples. Both conserved end residues are part of each CDR3. Fields, in order: J gene, clone size, V gene, D gene, CDR3 DNA, CDR3 protein. D genes are given only for firm matches. Rows may omit the clone size; those that give it use once, few, many or a size class.

J gene: TRBJ1-2
clone size: many
V gene: TRBV7-9
D gene: -
CDR3 DNA: TGTGCCAGCAGCTCCGGGGACACCAGAGCGGGATTCTATGGCTACACCTTC
CDR3 protein: CASSSGDTRAGFYGYTF

J gene: TRBJ1-1
clone size: -
V gene: TRBV20-1
D gene: TRBD1
CDR3 DNA: TGCAGTGCGGAAACAGGGGCCCCTGAAGCTTTCTTT
CDR3 protein: CSAETGAPEAFF

J gene: TRBJ1-5
clone size: many
V gene: TRBV20-1
D gene: TRBD1
CDR3 DNA: TGCAGTGCGCAAGGGGGCGGAATCGAGCCCCAGCATTTT
CDR3 protein: CSAQGGGIEPQHF

J gene: TRBJ2-3
clone size: many
V gene: TRBV7-2
D gene: TRBD1
CDR3 DNA: TGTGCCAGCAGCATCGGGACAGCTCACAGCACAGATACGCAGTATTTT
CDR3 protein: CASSIGTAHSTDTQYF

J gene: TRBJ1-2
clone size: -
V gene: TRBV20-1
D gene: -
CDR3 DNA: TGCAGTGCTAGAGACAAAGAACCACGGGGCTACACCTTC
CDR3 protein: CSARDKEPRGYTF

J gene: TRBJ1-1
clone size: -
V gene: TRBV19
D gene: TRBD1
CDR3 DNA: TGTGCCAGTAGCGCTCTACGGACAGGGGATAACACTGAAGCTTTCTTT
CDR3 protein: CASSALRTGDNTEAFF

J gene: TRBJ2-3
clone size: -
V gene: TRBV29-1
D gene: TRBD1
CDR3 DNA: TGCAGCGCTCTCAGGGGGCGACTCACAGATACGCAGTATTTT
CDR3 protein: CSALRGRLTDTQYF

J gene: TRBJ2-3
clone size: many
V gene: TRBV6-1
D gene: -
CDR3 DNA: TGTGCCAGCACTACAGCAGATACGCAGTATTTT
CDR3 protein: CASTTADTQYF

J gene: TRBJ1-1
clone size: -
V gene: TRBV10-3
D gene: TRBD1
CDR3 DNA: TGTGCCATTACAGGGGGCACTGAAGCTTTCTTT
CDR3 protein: CAITGGTEAFF

J gene: TRBJ2-1
clone size: many
V gene: TRBV7-8
D gene: -
CDR3 DNA: TGTGCCAGCAGCTTAGTGCGGGGAGACTACAATGAGCAGTTCTTC
CDR3 protein: CASSLVRGDYNEQFF

J gene: TRBJ1-5
clone size: many
V gene: TRBV6-5
D gene: -
CDR3 DNA: TGTGCCAGCAGCGAGAGGGGTGACGGTCAGCCCCAGCATTTT
CDR3 protein: CASSERGDGQPQHF

J gene: TRBJ1-5
clone size: few
V gene: TRBV24-1
D gene: -
CDR3 DNA: TGTGCCACCAGCGGCCAGCTCAATCAGCCCCAGCATTTT
CDR3 protein: CATSGQLNQPQHF

J gene: TRBJ2-1
clone size: many
V gene: TRBV7-2
D gene: TRBD1
CDR3 DNA: TGTGCCAGCAGCTTAGTAGGAGGTAGGGGGCGCAATGAGCAGTTCTTC
CDR3 protein: CASSLVGGRGRNEQFF

J gene: TRBJ2-1
clone size: many
V gene: TRBV19
D gene: TRBD2
CDR3 DNA: TGTGCCAGTAGTATAGGTTTAAGGACTAGCGGCCCAAACAATGAGCAGTTCTTC
CDR3 protein: CASSIGLRTSGPNNEQFF

J gene: TRBJ2-3
clone size: few
V gene: TRBV13
D gene: TRBD2
CDR3 DNA: TGTGCCAGCAGCCGCCGGACTAGCGGGGCAGATACGCAGTATTTT
CDR3 protein: CASSRRTSGADTQYF

J gene: TRBJ1-1
clone size: many
V gene: TRBV6-5
D gene: -
CDR3 DNA: TGTGCCAGCAGTTATGGGAGACAGACCACTGAAGCTTTCTTT
CDR3 protein: CASSYGRQTTEAFF

J gene: TRBJ2-2
clone size: -
V gene: TRBV14
D gene: -
CDR3 DNA: TGTGCCAGCAGCCCCCTGCCGTGGGGGGCGAACACCGGGGAGCTGTTTTTT
CDR3 protein: CASSPLPWGANTGELFF

J gene: TRBJ2-7
clone size: many
V gene: TRBV20-1
D gene: TRBD2
CDR3 DNA: TGCAGTGCTAGCTTCATGGGGGGGGCCTACGAGCAGTACTTC
CDR3 protein: CSASFMGGAYEQYF

J gene: TRBJ2-1
clone size: many
V gene: TRBV20-1
D gene: TRBD2
CDR3 DNA: TGCAGTGGGATGCGGGGGGGCGGAAATGAGCAGTTCTTC
CDR3 protein: CSGMRGGGNEQFF

J gene: TRBJ1-1
clone size: many
V gene: TRBV12-3/TRBV12-4
D gene: -
CDR3 DNA: TGTGCCAGCAGATGGATCAGGGGCACTGAAGCTTTCTTT
CDR3 protein: CASRWIRGTEAFF

J gene: TRBJ2-6
clone size: few
V gene: TRBV4-2
D gene: -
CDR3 DNA: TGTGCCAGCAGCCCGGGGTCTAGATCTGGGGCCAACGTCCTGACTTTC
CDR3 protein: CASSPGSRSGANVLTF

J gene: TRBJ1-1
clone size: many
V gene: TRBV6-5
D gene: TRBD1
CDR3 DNA: TGTGCCAGCAAGAACAGGGGGGCAACTGAAGCTTTCTTT
CDR3 protein: CASKNRGATEAFF